This TCR beta chain was retrieved from a study of blood T cell repertoires in COVID-19. In the study overall: Material from acute and convalescent COVID-19 was sourced from the United States, Italy and Spain. T cells, B-cell-depleted T cells, or PBMCs provided the cDNA or gDNA that served as material.

CDR1 and CDR2 from the germline V gene are KGHSH and LQKENI. V dropped 6 bases and J dropped 1 base, with 6 bases sitting between them. CDR3 size: 12 residues. In the authors' methods: Quantification of nucleated cells was approximated via reference gene primer amplification. The protocol was immunoSEQ multiplex PCR, while the TCRdb copy is restricted to in-frame clones and leaves out a portion. V and J calls and clone size follow that table, whereas D and trimming were derived from the DNA. The sample contains tens of thousands of clones, just over 85% of which appear only once. V usage is TRBV18 and J usage is TRBJ1-1; a weak D match, TRBD1 (5 bases). Input material: peripheral blood. The clonotype comes from a woman of 80 years or more with acute or convalescent COVID-19. CDR3 coding DNA: TGTGCCAGCTCTCAGGGGAACACTGAAGCTTTCTTT. Its protein is CASSQGNTEAFF.